These 27 T cell receptor beta chains originate from one sample sequenced in a study of patients and donors after allogeneic stem cell transplantation. TCRdb re-analysed the RT-PCR reads in MiXCR, keeping a single row per CDR3 protein. This table has over 150,000 distinct CDR3 sequences, about 40% appearing once. Sequenced: blood, either unsorted or a sorted T cell fraction (not recorded which). The receptor set was obtained from a human donor who was either an allogeneic HSCT recipient or a stem cell or donor lymphocyte infusion donor (not recorded which). It is not recorded whose cells these are; they may come from a transplant donor.

In its sample, this clonotype was seen a few times. The chain couples TRBV3-1 to TRBJ1-2; weak D call: TRBD1 (6 bases). Trimming took off 6 bases at V and 5 bases at J, with 13 bases between the two ends. There are 13 residues in the CDR3. Per the germline V gene, CDR1 is LGHDT and CDR2 is YNNKEL (reference sequence). CDR3 residues: CASRQQGMYGYTF. CDR3 coding DNA: TGTGCCAGCAGACAACAGGGAATGTATGGCTACACCTTC.

This clonotype was seen a few times. The J gene is TRBJ1-2, the V gene TRBV21-1; the table's D call of TRBD1 was not tested on the DNA. TRBV21-1 represents a pseudogene. There are 16 residues in the CDR3. CDR3 sequence: CASSTGTDTLDYGYTF. CDR3 in DNA: TGTGCCAGCAGTACGGGGACCGACACCCTTGACTATGGCTACACCTTC.

V usage is TRBV12-3 or TRBV12-4 and J usage is TRBJ1-1, with 12 bases aligning to TRBD1. The CDR3 has 16 amino acids. The ends lost 6 bases at V and 2 bases at J; junction bases unmatched: 7. The CDR3 bases are TGTGCCAGCAGCGCCTGGGACAGGGGGCTAAACACTGAAGCTTTCTTT. Translation: CASSAWDRGLNTEAFF.

V is TRBV15 and J is TRBJ1-2; TRBD1 matches 8 bases. Germline CDR1 reads LNHNV; CDR2 reads YYDKDF (reference sequence). There are 15 residues in the CDR3. Germline trimming cut 3 bases from V and 4 bases from J; bases unmatched to any gene: 7. The CDR3 here is CATSRDGQGTYGYTF. CDR3 in DNA: TGTGCCACCAGCAGGGATGGACAGGGTACCTATGGCTACACCTTC.

J is TRBJ1-3 and V is TRBV7-3; D gene unclear. The CDR3 is 14 residues long. CDR1 and CDR2 (germline): SGHTA, FQGTGA. Trimming stripped 7 bases from V and 2 bases from J, with 12 bases between. In nucleotides, the CDR3 is TGTGCCAGCACCGGATGGAAAACTGGAAACACCATATATTTT. It is translated as CASTGWKTGNTIYF.

V gene TRBV5-1 combines with J gene TRBJ1-4; no clear D. The CDR3 spans 15 residues. V lost 6 bases to trimming and J lost 4 bases, with 16 bases between them. Germline V gene lookup returns CDR1 SGHRS and CDR2 YFSETQ. CDR3 region: CASKRLEPGNEKLFF. The CDR3 DNA follows: TGCGCCAGCAAAAGGTTGGAACCCGGTAATGAAAAACTGTTTTTT.

The chain recombines TRBV10-3 with TRBJ1-1, with 8 nucleotides matching TRBD1. V shed 3 bases and J 4 bases; nucleotides not matched to a gene: 16. Looked up from germline, CDR1 is ENHRY and CDR2 is SYGVKD. This CDR3 spans 18 amino acids. The CDR3, as DNA: TGTGCCATCAGTGAAGATGACAGGGGAGTGCTGAGGGGCACTGAAGCTTTCTTT. This codes for CAISEDDRGVLRGTEAFF.

This clonotype was seen a handful of times. The chain recombines TRBV7-9 with TRBJ1-2; 8 bases are a match to TRBD1. Per germline, CDR1 SEHNR and CDR2 FQNEAQ (reference sequence). The CDR3 length is 14 residues. Trimming at V came to 5 bases and at J to 6 bases, leaving 8 bases not matched to a gene. The CDR3 reads CASSLDRVSNGYTF. The CDR3, as DNA: TGTGCCAGCAGCCTGGACAGGGTCTCAAATGGCTACACCTTC.

This clonotype was found a few times. The V call is TRBV29-1, the J call TRBJ2-3; D call uncertain. This CDR3 has 11 amino acids. V lost 8 bases to trimming and J lost 4 bases, with 10 bases between them. Looked up from germline, CDR1 is SQVTM and CDR2 is ANQGSEA. The DNA of the CDR3 is TGCAGCTTACGAGAGTCAGATACGCAGTATTTT. Protein sequence: CSLRESDTQYF.

The chain recombines TRBV9 with TRBJ1-1, with D possibly being TRBD1 (5 bases). CDR3 length equals 15 residues. Germline V gives CDR1 SGDLS, CDR2 YYNGEE. Trimming removed 4 bases at V and 4 bases at J, with 17 bases between. The CDR3 reads CASSQWGEGVTEAFF. CDR3 bases: TGTGCCAGCAGCCAATGGGGGGAGGGAGTCACTGAAGCTTTCTTT.

The CDR3 spells CASSQEGTSGRAGVTQYF. Here the CDR3 DNA reads TGTGCCAGCAGCCAAGAAGGGACTAGCGGGAGGGCCGGGGTGACCCAGTACTTC. The chain employs TRBV4-2 and TRBJ2-5, with 16 bases identical to TRBD2. Germline V gene sequence: CDR1 LGHNA, CDR2 YNFKEQ. The CDR3 covers 18 residues. Trimming removed 0 bases from V and 7 bases from J; junction bases left unmatched: 8.

This chain connects TRBV6-5 to TRBJ2-2, with 8 bases fitting TRBD2. The CDR3 is 14 amino acids. Per germline, CDR1 MNHEY and CDR2 SVGAGI. V shed 7 bases, J shed 0 bases, and the junction held 1 base outside the gene matches. CDR3 loop: CASKGLANTGELFF. CDR3 nucleotides: TGTGCCAGCAAGGGACTAGCGAACACCGGGGAGCTGTTTTTT.

This clonotype was picked up a small number of times. V is TRBV6-5 and J is TRBJ1-1, with 9 bases that match TRBD1. J lost 4 bases, V lost 8 bases, and 17 bases had no gene match. Germline V gives CDR1 MNHEY, CDR2 SVGAGI. The CDR3 is made up of 17 amino acids. The CDR3 sequence: CASARSGTGTSGTEAFF. DNA for the CDR3: TGTGCCAGCGCGCGATCCGGGACAGGGACATCTGGCACTGAAGCTTTCTTT.

This clonotype was counted between two and nine times. V usage is TRBV4-3 and J usage is TRBJ2-1, with 9 bases fitting TRBD2. The CDR3 is 16 amino acids. The V gene end was trimmed by 0 bases and the J gene end by 3 bases; junction bases not matched to a gene: 3. CDR1 is LGHNA and CDR2 is YSLEER in the germline V gene. The CDR3 protein is CASSQETSGYYNEQFF. CDR3 sequence (DNA): TGCGCCAGCAGCCAAGAGACTAGCGGTTACTACAATGAGCAGTTCTTC.

V usage is TRBV6-1 and J usage is TRBJ1-4, with 7 bases aligning to TRBD1. Germline values: CDR1 MNHNS, CDR2 SASEGT. With V trimmed by 8 bases and J by 6 bases, 12 bases remained unmatched. CDR3 length equals 15 residues. The CDR3 region has the DNA TGTGCCAGCTCAGCTGACAGGGTCGAGGATGAAAAACTGTTTTTT. Translating it yields CASSADRVEDEKLFF.

CDR3 nucleotides: TGTGCCAGCAGCTTCGAACCTAGAGGCTCTAACTATGGCTACACCTTC. It specifies CASSFEPRGSNYGYTF. The chain combines TRBV7-2 with TRBJ1-2; D is uncertain. Between the trimmed V and J ends, which lost 3 bases and 0 bases, there was a span of 14 bases. Per germline, CDR1 SGHTA and CDR2 FQGNSA. This CDR3 is built from 16 residues. Complete variable domain (other parts from reference TRBV7-2 and TRBJ1-2): GAGVSQSPSNKVTEKGKDVELRCDPISGHTALYWYRQSLGQGLEFLIYFQGNSAPDKSGLPSDRFSAERTGGSVSTLTIQRTQQEDSAVYLCASSFEPRGSNYGYTFGSGTRLTVV.

The chain joins TRBV15 to TRBJ1-5; D remains ambiguous. This CDR3 contains 15 residues. Germline CDR1 is LNHNV and CDR2 is YYDKDF (reference sequence). Trimming stripped 0 bases from V and 7 bases from J, with 13 bases between. Written as DNA, the CDR3 is TGTGCCACCAGCAGAGATGGGCAGTACGTCCAGCCCCAGCATTTT. It specifies CATSRDGQYVQPQHF.

V gene TRBV12-3 or TRBV12-4 combines with J gene TRBJ1-2, with D possibly matching TRBD1 (5 bases). This CDR3 has 13 amino acids. Trimming shortened V by 5 bases and J by 5 bases, and 12 bases separated the two germline ends. CDR3 region: CASSLSTGYGYTF. CDR3 DNA: TGTGCCAGCAGTCTCTCTACAGGATATGGCTACACCTTC.

This clonotype was found a few times. The rearrangement uses TRBV10-3 and TRBJ2-3; possible D gene TRBD1, 6 bases. CDR3 size: 12 residues. Trimming stripped 2 bases from V and 6 bases from J, with 6 bases between. Germline values: CDR1 ENHRY, CDR2 SYGVKD. The CDR3 coding sequence is TGTGCCATCAGTGAGAGGGGGGATACGCAGTATTTT. Translation: CAISERGDTQYF.

The genes are TRBV30 and TRBJ2-7; D remains ambiguous. The V and J ends lost 0 bases and 2 bases respectively, with 8 bases between them. Germline V gene data show CDR1 as GTSNPN and CDR2 as SVGIG (reference sequence). The CDR3 runs to 13 residues. CDR3 sequence (DNA): TGTGCCTGGAGTGTAGCCACTACCTACGAGCAGTACTTC. Translated: CAWSVATTYEQYF.

As regards this clonotype: This may be a read error: a much more frequent sequence differs by one nucleotide. J is TRBJ2-7 and V is TRBV4-2; no firm D call. The CDR3 is 11 amino acids. Germline CDR1 LGHNA, CDR2 YNFKEQ. V was shortened by 1 base and J by 5 bases, with 3 bases between the two germline ends. The CDR3: CASSQAHEQYF. CDR3 nucleotide sequence: TGTGCCAGCAGCCAAGCCCACGAGCAGTACTTC.

The V call is TRBV12-3 or TRBV12-4, the J call TRBJ2-1, with 15 nucleotides matching TRBD2. V shed 6 bases, J shed 2 bases, and the junction held 8 bases outside the gene matches. This CDR3 has 18 amino acids. The DNA for the CDR3 is TGTGCCAGCAGCCCATGGACTAGCGGGAGGGCCCCCTACAATGAGCAGTTCTTC. As protein: CASSPWTSGRAPYNEQFF.

CDR3 DNA: TGTGCCAGTAGTATAGGGGGCCAGCACCTTCAAGAGACCCAGTACTTC. Its translation: CASSIGGQHLQETQYF. This chain uses TRBV19 with TRBJ2-5, with D possibly matching TRBD1 (5 bases). CDR1 LNHDA and CDR2 SQIVND come from the germline V gene (reference sequence). V was pared by 1 base and J by 2 bases, with 14 bases between. The CDR3 has 16 amino acids.

This clonotype was found a few times. In DNA, the CDR3 is TGCAGCGGGGGTCAGTTGAACACTGAAGCTTTCTTT. Amino acids: CSGGQLNTEAFF. V usage is TRBV29-1 and J usage is TRBJ1-1; D not resolved. Trimming cost V 7 bases and J 0 bases, with 9 bases left between them. The CDR3 covers 12 residues. Germline CDR1 SQVTM, CDR2 ANQGSEA.

This chain connects TRBV30 to TRBJ2-1; D ambiguous. CDR1 is GTSNPN and CDR2 is SVGIG in the germline V gene (reference sequence). The CDR3 length is 13 residues. Trimming stripped 8 bases from V and 12 bases from J, with 23 bases between. DNA for the CDR3: TGTGCCCTTCACCTGCAGCAAAGTACGGGGCAGTTCTTC. Residues: CALHLQQSTGQFF.

The CDR3 reads CASIAAGGSYNEQFF. The CDR3 DNA reads as TGTGCCAGTATCGCGGCGGGAGGTTCTTACAATGAGCAGTTCTTC. The rearrangement joins TRBV19 to TRBJ2-1; TRBD2 agrees at 8 bases. The CDR3 runs to 15 residues. Germline trimming cut 7 bases from V and 4 bases from J; bases unmatched to any gene: 9. CDR1 and CDR2 from the germline V gene are LNHDA and SQIVND (reference sequence).

V gene TRBV27 combines with J gene TRBJ2-5; 10 bases align to TRBD2. Germline CDR1 MNHEY, CDR2 SMNVEV (reference sequence). The trim removed 5 bases at V and 2 bases at J, leaving 11 bases unmatched. The CDR3 is made up of 17 amino acids. The CDR3, as DNA: TGTGCCAGCAGTCCAAACCCCGGGACTAGCGTTCAAGAGACCCAGTACTTC. This encodes CASSPNPGTSVQETQYF.